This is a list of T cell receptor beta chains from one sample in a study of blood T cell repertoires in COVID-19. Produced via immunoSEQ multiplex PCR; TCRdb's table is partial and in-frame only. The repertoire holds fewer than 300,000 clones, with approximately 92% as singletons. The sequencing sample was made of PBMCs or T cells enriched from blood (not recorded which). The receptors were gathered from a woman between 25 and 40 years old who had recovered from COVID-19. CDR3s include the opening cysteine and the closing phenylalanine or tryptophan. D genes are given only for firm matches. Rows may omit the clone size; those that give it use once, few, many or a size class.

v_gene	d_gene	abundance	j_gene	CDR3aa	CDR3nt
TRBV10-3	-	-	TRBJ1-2	CAISAQGSGYTF	TGTGCCATCAGTGCGCAGGGAAGTGGCTACACCTTC
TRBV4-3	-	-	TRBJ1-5	CASSATGSLNQPQHF	TGCGCCAGCAGCGCCACAGGGTCCCTCAATCAGCCCCAGCATTTT
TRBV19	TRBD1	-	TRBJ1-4	CASKPGQGHEKLFF	TGTGCCAGTAAGCCGGGACAGGGACATGAAAAACTGTTTTTT
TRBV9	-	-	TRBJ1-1	CASSVGSGRAFF	TGTGCCAGCAGCGTAGGCTCAGGGAGGGCTTTCTTT
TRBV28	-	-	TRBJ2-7	CASGRSYEQYF	TGTGCCAGCGGCCGCTCCTACGAGCAGTACTTC
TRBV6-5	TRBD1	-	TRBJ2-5	CASSRDSQETQYF	TGTGCCAGCAGCCGGGACAGCCAAGAGACCCAGTACTTC
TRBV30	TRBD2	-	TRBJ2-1	CAWMGGTSGSRSYNEQFF	TGTGCCTGGATGGGGGGGACTAGCGGGAGTCGATCCTACAATGAGCAGTTCTTC
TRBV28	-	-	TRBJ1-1	CASSLVRGGTSVVGLNTEAFF	TGTGCCAGCAGTTTGGTTAGGGGAGGGACGAGTGTCGTAGGGCTGAACACTGAAGCTTTCTTT
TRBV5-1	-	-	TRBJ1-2	CASSPAGSDYGYTF	TGCGCCAGCAGCCCGGCCGGGAGTGACTATGGCTACACCTTC
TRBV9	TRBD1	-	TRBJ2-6	CASSVGQGLGANVLTF	TGTGCCAGCAGCGTGGGACAGGGGTTGGGGGCCAACGTCCTGACTTTC
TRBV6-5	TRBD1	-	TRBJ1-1	CASRPGQALGEAFF	TGTGCCAGCAGGCCTGGACAGGCGCTAGGGGAAGCTTTCTTT
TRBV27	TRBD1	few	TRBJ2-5	CASKDYGGTGEETQYF	TGTGCCAGCAAGGATTACGGCGGAACAGGGGAAGAGACCCAGTACTTC
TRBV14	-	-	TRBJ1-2	CASSQLQGGYGYTF	TGTGCCAGCAGCCAGCTGCAAGGGGGCTATGGCTACACCTTC
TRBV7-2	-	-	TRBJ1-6	CASSLQGNSPLHF	TGTGCCAGCAGCTTGCAGGGGAATTCACCCCTCCACTTT
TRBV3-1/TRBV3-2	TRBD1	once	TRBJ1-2	CASSQPGQGRGGYGYTF	TGTGCCAGCAGCCAACCGGGACAGGGTAGGGGAGGCTATGGCTACACCTTC
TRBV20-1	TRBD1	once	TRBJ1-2	CSASNPTGGNYGYTF	TGCAGTGCTAGTAATCCAACAGGGGGAAACTATGGCTACACCTTC
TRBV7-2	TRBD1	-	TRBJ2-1	CASSPGTDSYNEQFF	TGTGCCAGCAGCCCAGGGACAGATTCCTACAATGAGCAGTTCTTC
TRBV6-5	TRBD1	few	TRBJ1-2	CASSYDRGYGYTF	TGTGCCAGCAGTTACGACAGGGGCTATGGCTACACCTTC